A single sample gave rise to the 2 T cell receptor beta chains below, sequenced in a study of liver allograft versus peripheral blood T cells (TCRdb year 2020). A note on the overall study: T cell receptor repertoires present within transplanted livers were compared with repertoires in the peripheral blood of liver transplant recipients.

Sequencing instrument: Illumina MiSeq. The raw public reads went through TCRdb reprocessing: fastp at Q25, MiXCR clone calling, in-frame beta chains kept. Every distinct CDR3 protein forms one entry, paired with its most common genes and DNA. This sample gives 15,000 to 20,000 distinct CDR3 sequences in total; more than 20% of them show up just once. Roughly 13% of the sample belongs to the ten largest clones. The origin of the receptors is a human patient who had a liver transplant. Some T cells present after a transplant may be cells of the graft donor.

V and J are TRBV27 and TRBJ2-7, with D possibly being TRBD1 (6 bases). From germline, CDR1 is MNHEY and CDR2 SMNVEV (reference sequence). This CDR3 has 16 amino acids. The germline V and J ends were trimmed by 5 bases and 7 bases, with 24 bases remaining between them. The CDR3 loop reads CASSPMAGTRVWEQYF. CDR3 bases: TGTGCCAGCAGTCCTATGGCCGGGACACGGGTATGGGAGCAGTACTTC.

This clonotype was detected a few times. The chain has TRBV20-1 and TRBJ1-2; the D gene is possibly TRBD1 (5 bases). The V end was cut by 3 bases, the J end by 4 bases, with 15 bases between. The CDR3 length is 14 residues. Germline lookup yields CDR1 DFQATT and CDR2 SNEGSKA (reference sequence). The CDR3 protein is CSASGTQLSYGYTF. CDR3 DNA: TGCAGTGCTAGCGGGACCCAACTCTCCTATGGCTACACCTTC.